This T cell receptor beta chain originates from a study of identical twins (dated by TCRdb to about 2016). Concerning the study at large: To test whether fetal clonotypes persist, this study deep-sequenced TCR alpha and beta repertoires from monozygotic twins, from unrelated adults of various ages, and from cord blood. To rule out contamination, replicate twin experiments were performed at different times with different library preparation protocols. Results and caveats for the whole study, not just this receptor: Because the same donors could not be followed over many years, conclusions were based on cross-sectional statistical analysis. The excess sharing between twins in beta out-of-frame sequences was weaker because fewer shared sequences reduced the signal-to-noise ratio. Compared with coincidental sharing between unrelated individuals, out-of-frame TCR alpha sequences shared between twins showed an excess of sequences with low generation probability. Fewer insertions were carried by abundant cord blood beta clonotypes; a weaker similar trend was observed in young adult naive repertoires, while no such trend was observed in memory repertoires. In monozygotic twins, out-of-frame TCR alpha sharing was systematically underestimated by recombination models, although the models agreed with sharing between unrelated individuals. Zero-insertion analyses could be partly confounded by invariant T cells such as MAIT and iNKT, though diverse VJ usage argued against such confounding for most clonotypes.

Trimming at the junction amounts to 3 bases on V and 5 bases on J, and the germline ends lie 14 bases apart. Spanning cysteine to phenylalanine, the CDR3 consists of 15 amino acids. Here the CDR3 DNA is all that survives: 45 bases in frame from base 1. CDR1 MGHDK and CDR2 SYGVNS are derived from the germline V gene. For this clonotype: Its binding antigen is unknown. No base quality information exists; no much larger clone differs at one position.

To prepare the library, 5' RACE was applied. The sample was run on an Illumina HiSeq 2000. A universal primer binding site was added through template switching, and the final cDNA carried a unique molecular identifier so that TCR cDNA molecules could be counted accurately. First-strand cDNA for TCR alpha and beta chains was synthesized from specific primers in the conserved constant-segment region. To control for contamination, every cDNA library was double barcoded, receiving both a SMART-Mk sample barcode and Illumina barcodes. TruSeq adapter sequences, together with Illumina sample barcodes, were added in two successive PCR steps. The Illumina HiSeq platform was used with custom primers to sequence TCR alpha and beta cDNA libraries. Per the authors' processing: MiGEC processed the raw reads to extract unique molecular identifiers, while MiXCR was used to determine the CDR3 positions. For each individual, recombination models were inferred using an EM algorithm with the repgenHMM and IGoR tools. The analysis of shared clonotypes was done with the tcR package in R, with sharing normalized by the product of cloneset sizes. To study raw recombination free of thymic and clonal selection effects, out-of-frame nonproductive sequences were analyzed. In TCRdb, the public reads were trimmed at Q25 with fastp and aligned with MiXCR, with productive beta chains retained. Here each entry gathers all rows of one CDR3 protein and keeps the most common genes and DNA. The V and J calls follow TCRdb's processing rather than the paper's. Present in this sample are a few hundred thousand distinct CDR3 sequences, 13% to 15% of which were seen just once. Roughly 0.46% of the sample is in the top ten clones.

Every donor in the study was a healthy Caucasian. The twin cohort comprised three pairs of female monozygotic twins, all aged about 18 to 29 years. Positive isolation kits from Invitrogen were used to isolate the CD4+ and CD8+ T cell populations. These data were likewise used in another study, on yellow fever vaccine responses in identical twins. The second study's paper adds: The authors reported that the T cell response to vaccination in identical twins appeared partly convergent and partly personalized. In identical twins, the study followed T cell clones that responded to the vaccine with precision.

The clonotype was recovered from a woman younger than 30 in good health. The specimen was CD4+ T cells sorted from blood. The chain is assembled from TRBV25-1 and TRBJ2-1, with TRBD2 perhaps the D gene, on 5 matching bases. CDR3 sequence: CASSDLLPGNNEQFF. The DNA sequence reads TGTGCCAGCAGTGATTTACTCCCGGGGAACAATGAGCAGTTCTTC.